This T cell receptor beta chain appears in the sequencing data of a study of T cells in Graves' hyperthyroidism and ophthalmopathy. This clonotype was recorded at least ten times. As yet, its antigen is unknown. RNA transcripts were the template for amplifying TCR beta CDR3 regions. TCR CDR3 regions were first amplified by RT-PCR with HTBI primers. TCRdb reanalysed the multiplex PCR reads using MiXCR and keeps one entry per CDR3 protein. The sample yields 300,000 to 400,000 distinct CDR3 sequences, more than 14% seen once. General study points: The blood repertoire included most of the expanded thyroid clonotypes above 0.001. The model made its ophthalmopathy prediction, and onset followed a median about 6.8 months later.

The V end lost 3 bases, the J end lost 0 bases, and 15 bases lay between the germline ends. CDR1 and CDR2 (germline): KGHSH, LQKENI. The CDR3 totals 16 residues. A NOSPECS grade of at least 4, a Clinical Activity Score of at least 3 and duration under 3 months were recorded in ophthalmopathy patients. This clonotype was sampled from a woman in her twenties or thirties with Graves' ophthalmopathy. Specimen: blood. The chain employs TRBV18 and TRBJ2-7, with a weak D call TRBD2 (5 bases). The CDR3 nucleotides read TGTGCCAGCTCACCGGACTTAGATACTCTCTCCTACGAGCAGTACTTC. It specifies CASSPDLDTLSYEQYF.